The clone carrying this T cell receptor (beta chain) has only one observation. No antigen is known for it. Time point denoted: cycle 4 day 1 (C4D1), after 5 to 7 weeks of nivolumab. Each patient's relapse followed autologous stem cell transplantation, and brentuximab vedotin exposure varied. It was by magnetic negative selection that CD4+ T cells were purified from thawed PBMCs. Measured with immunoSEQ multiplex PCR; TCRdb has only the in-frame clones, and not every one. The sample holds under 35,000 clones, 85% seen once. This entry is derived from a study of PD-1 blockade in classical Hodgkin lymphoma. Whole-study results and caveats: Compared with healthy donors, newly diagnosed patients reportedly showed lower baseline TCR diversity.

CDR1 is SEHNR, CDR2 FQNEAQ, per germline (reference sequence). Trimming shortened V by 5 bases and J by 10 bases, and 12 bases separated the two germline ends. There are 12 residues in the CDR3. This clonotype originated in a human donor with classical Hodgkin lymphoma. V usage is TRBV7-9 and J usage is TRBJ2-4; a possible D gene is TRBD2 (5 bases). The sequencing used CD4+ T cells from blood, collected before the fourth cycle of nivolumab. The CDR3 loop is CASSEGSGIQYF. CDR3 sequence (DNA): TGTGCCAGCAGCGAAGGGTCGGGGATTCAGTACTTC. Using reference TRBV7-9 and TRBJ2-4 for the parts outside the CDR3, the full variable domain is DTGVSQNPRHKITKRGQNVTFRCDPISEHNRLYWYRQTLGQGPEFLTYFQNEAQLEKSRLLSDRFSAERPKGSFSTLEIQRTEQGDSAMYLCASSEGSGIQYFGAGTRLSVL.